This is a list of T cell receptor beta chains from one sample in a study of T cells expressing NK-cell markers. TCRdb reprocessed the 5' RACE reads and stores each CDR3 protein as one record, lacking DNA. The sample is made up of 400,000 to 550,000 distinct CDR3 sequences, and the top ten hold 7.3% of it. Sequenced: blood T cells: a sorted CD56 or NKG2C T cell subset, CD4+ or CD8+ T cells, or bulk PBMC T cells (not recorded which). The source is a woman between 18 and 75 years old in good health. CDR3s include the opening cysteine and the closing phenylalanine or tryptophan.

j_call v_call cdr3_length cdr3_aa
TRBJ2-1 TRBV9 14 CASIGRSSYNEQFF
TRBJ1-2 TRBV6-5 13 CASSSSTGRGYTF
TRBJ2-3 TRBV7-2 13 CASWARVTDTQYF
TRBJ2-3 TRBV5-1 13 CASSSDRTDTQYF
TRBJ2-1 TRBV20-1 16 CSALIGGLAGVYEQFF
TRBJ2-5 TRBV15 14 CATSSRFEEETQYF
TRBJ2-1 TRBV6-5 13 CACSYTLYNEQFF
TRBJ1-3 TRBV15 19 CATSSEGGTTGIERNTIYF
TRBJ1-5 TRBV20-1 14 CSIQTGGGNQPQHF
TRBJ2-1 TRBV29-1 12 CSVEWATQEQFF
TRBJ1-5 TRBV6-1 12 CASRYGSQPQHF
TRBJ2-5 TRBV5-5 16 CASSLSWRGAQETQYF
TRBJ1-5 TRBV6-2/TRBV6-3 11 CASSYPGNEHF
TRBJ2-5 TRBV7-2 14 CASSLRATQETQYF
TRBJ2-1 TRBV14 14 CASSQDMGLDEQFF
TRBJ2-7 TRBV4-3 15 CASSQELLAGYEQYF
TRBJ2-1 TRBV4-3 14 CASSQERRLREQFF
TRBJ1-4 TRBV7-2 14 CASSKGRWDEKLFF
TRBJ2-3 TRBV19 17 CASSNPLRGASTDTQYF
TRBJ2-3 TRBV7-2 15 CASSHGQRFADTQYF
TRBJ2-3 TRBV6-5 13 CASSYGWGDTQYF
TRBJ2-7 TRBV4-3 13 CASSRGLPYEQYF
TRBJ1-2 TRBV25-1 13 CASTKDRGTSYTF
TRBJ2-7 TRBV25-1 14 CASRGDSSSYEQYF
TRBJ1-2 TRBV2 12 CASSAKGYGYTF
TRBJ2-1 TRBV6-2/TRBV6-3 16 CASRSLDSSTYNEQFF
TRBJ2-3 TRBV14 14 CASSLRGAIDTQYF
TRBJ2-3 TRBV19 14 CASSHPSGADTQYF
TRBJ2-7 TRBV24-1 13 CATVPGPYYEQYF
TRBJ1-5 TRBV19 12 CASSKGYQPQHF
TRBJ2-7 TRBV29-1 13 CSVVGYPTYEQYF
TRBJ2-7 TRBV12-3/TRBV12-4 15 CASRLTSGTAYEQYF
TRBJ2-4 TRBV29-1 13 CSGMGLAKNIQYF
TRBJ2-7 TRBV5-1 15 CASSRWTALGYEQYF
TRBJ1-1 TRBV7-6 14 CASSKTAKNTEAFF
TRBJ2-3 TRBV4-3 17 CASSPEAGSLPGDTQYF
TRBJ2-1 TRBV7-9 13 CASSPRVNNEQFF
TRBJ1-1 TRBV5-1 14 CASSWTGWNTEAFF
TRBJ1-1 TRBV7-9 11 CASSPKPSAFF
TRBJ2-7 TRBV12-3/TRBV12-4 15 CASSIGSTGSYEQYF
TRBJ1-1 TRBV7-2 14 CASSLVGWGTEAFF
TRBJ1-5 TRBV19 17 CASSLALSQGFNQPQHF
TRBJ1-2 TRBV5-4 14 CASSIQTGTYGYTF
TRBJ1-5 TRBV11-2 14 CASSLRGGEQPQHF
TRBJ2-1 TRBV18 16 CASSPPGLALYNEQFF
TRBJ2-3 TRBV15 16 CATSRNRKRQTDTQYF
TRBJ2-5 TRBV18 14 CASSLAFGMETQYF
TRBJ1-1 TRBV7-8 14 CASSLVARGTEAFF